These 19 T cell receptor beta chains were sequenced from one sample in a study of T-cell reconstitution after alpha-beta-depleted transplantation in children. Construction of the TCRbeta library involved unique molecular identifiers. One entry per CDR3 protein results from TCRdb running MiXCR on the PCR reads. Of fewer than 1 million distinct CDR3 sequences in the sample, roughly 16% are singletons; the top ten hold roughly 4.8%. The sample consisted of PBMCs, mostly from graft donor cells, taken 360 days after TCRalphabeta/CD19-depleted stem cell transplant. The receptors come from a male patient younger than 18 who had a stem cell transplant for acute lymphoblastic leukemia, so the T cells may come from the graft donor.

The V gene is TRBV24-1, the J gene TRBJ2-7; 7 bases fit TRBD1. This CDR3 spans 13 amino acids. J was trimmed by 3 bases and V by 4 bases; bases with no gene match: 2. The V gene's germline CDR1 is KGHDR and CDR2 SFDVKD. CDR3 nucleotide sequence: TGTGCCACCAGTGAGGGGACAGACTACGAGCAGTACTTC. Encoded protein: CATSEGTDYEQYF.

This clonotype occurred a few times. The J gene is TRBJ2-2, the V gene TRBV15, with D possibly TRBD1 on 5 matching bases. This CDR3 is 13 amino acids long. Deletions cut 3 bases from V and 6 bases from J, with 8 bases between. Germline V lookup: CDR1 LNHNV, CDR2 YYDKDF (reference sequence). CDR3 in DNA: TGTGCCACCAGCAGGGACATCGCCGGGGAGCTGTTTTTT. Protein product: CATSRDIAGELFF.

The chain recombines TRBV7-9 with TRBJ2-3; maybe TRBD2 (5 bases). V was trimmed by 1 base and J by 14 bases, leaving 13 bases between them. The CDR3 is 12 amino acids. Germline V gene data show CDR1 as SEHNR and CDR2 as FQNEAQ (reference sequence). The CDR3 sequence: CASSLGGDWRYF. The CDR3 DNA follows: TGTGCCAGCAGCTTAGGGGGAGATTGGCGGTATTTT.

The rearrangement uses TRBV27 and TRBJ2-7; TRBD1 aligns across 9 bases. Germline V gene sequence: CDR1 MNHEY, CDR2 SMNVEV (reference sequence). The CDR3 is 16 amino acids. J was trimmed by 6 bases and V by 0 bases; bases with no gene match: 9. The CDR3 DNA follows: TGTGCCAGCAGTTTATCCACCGGGACAGGGATGGGCGAGCAGTACTTC. It codes for CASSLSTGTGMGEQYF.

This clonotype was detected only once. Here the CDR3 reads CASSETGVTQYF. DNA of the CDR3: TGTGCCAGCAGTGAGACAGGGGTCACCCAGTACTTC. This chain uses TRBV6-1 with TRBJ2-5; 8 bases agree with TRBD1. Germline V gene lookup returns CDR1 MNHNS and CDR2 SASEGT. CDR3 length equals 12 residues. The V gene end was trimmed by 3 bases and the J gene end by 8 bases; junction bases not matched to a gene: 2.

This clonotype was recorded many times. The rearrangement links TRBV4-1 to TRBJ2-3; TRBD1 agrees at 9 bases. Germline V gene data show CDR1 as MGHRA and CDR2 as YSYEKL. The J segment lost 5 bases and the V segment lost 2 bases, leaving 5 bases of the junction unmatched. The CDR3 has 15 amino acids. The CDR3, as DNA: TGCGCCAGCAGCCAAAAACAGGGGGCGCGAGATACGCAGTATTTT. Translated: CASSQKQGARDTQYF.

The V gene is TRBV5-1, the J gene TRBJ2-7; TRBD1 might be the D (6 bases). In germline, CDR1 is SGHRS, CDR2 YFSETQ. The V gene lost 2 bases and the J gene lost 2 bases, with 14 bases spanning the gap. This CDR3 comprises 15 residues. CDR3 coding DNA: TGCGCCAGCAGCTTAATGGTTACAGGGCCCTACGAGCAGTACTTC. As protein: CASSLMVTGPYEQYF.

The CDR3 DNA sequence: TGTGCCAGCAGCTCCGCAGGGTCCCACGAGCAGTACTTC. Encoded protein: CASSSAGSHEQYF. This rearrangement joins TRBV7-8 to TRBJ2-7; D may be TRBD1 (5 bases). The CDR3 is made up of 13 amino acids. The V and J ends lost 4 bases and 5 bases respectively, with 12 bases between them. From germline, CDR1 is SGHVS and CDR2 FQNEAQ.

The chain has TRBV15 and TRBJ1-1; D uncertain. This CDR3 comprises 14 residues. The germline V gene has CDR1 LNHNV and CDR2 YYDKDF (reference sequence). V lost 1 base, J lost 0 bases, and 6 bases lay in between. The DNA of the CDR3 is TGTGCCACCAGCAGAGTTGATGTGAACACTGAAGCTTTCTTT. Translation gives CATSRVDVNTEAFF.

This clonotype was counted only a few times. In nucleotides, the CDR3 is TGCAGTGCTCCCCCTAGCGGCCACTACGAGCAGTACTTC. Translated, it gives CSAPPSGHYEQYF. This chain joins TRBV20-1 and TRBJ2-7; 7 bases match TRBD2. CDR3 size: 13 residues. V lost 5 bases, J lost 3 bases, and 7 bases stayed unmatched. From germline, CDR1 is DFQATT and CDR2 SNEGSKA (reference sequence).

The J gene is TRBJ2-1, the V gene TRBV11-2; 8 positions match TRBD2. CDR3 length: 18 residues. With V trimmed by 2 bases and J by 6 bases, 15 bases remained unmatched. CDR1 is SGHAT and CDR2 is FQNNGV in the germline V gene. The CDR3 coding sequence is TGTGCCAGCAGCTTAAAATACATGGGGTCTAGCGGGCCCAATGAGCAGTTCTTC. Its protein is CASSLKYMGSSGPNEQFF.

The V and J genes are TRBV7-3 and TRBJ2-3; 8 bases fit TRBD2. CDR1 SGHTA and CDR2 FQGTGA come from the germline V gene. The J segment lost 6 bases and the V segment lost 3 bases, leaving 5 bases of the junction unmatched. The CDR3 length is 14 residues. The CDR3 reads CASSFLSGGDTQYF. In DNA form, the CDR3 reads TGTGCCAGCAGCTTCCTTTCGGGAGGGGATACGCAGTATTTT. Based on the CDR3 plus reference TRBV7-3 and TRBJ2-3, the full variable domain is GAGVSQTPSNKVTEKGKYVELRCDPISGHTALYWYRQSLGQGPEFLIYFQGTGAADDSGLPNDRFFAVRPEGSVSTLKIQRTERGDSAVYLCASSFLSGGDTQYFGPGTRLTVL.

There are many counts of this clonotype. J is TRBJ2-2 and V is TRBV15; no clear D. This CDR3 is built from 12 residues. CDR1 and CDR2 (germline): LNHNV, YYDKDF (reference sequence). V lost 8 bases and J lost 4, with 8 bases in between. The CDR3 DNA reads TGTGCCACCTCCAGATCCACCGGGGAGCTGTTTTTT. Protein: CATSRSTGELFF.

V gene TRBV5-1 combines with J gene TRBJ2-4; TRBD2 agrees at 11 bases. V shed 3 bases, J shed 1 base, and the junction held 12 bases outside the gene matches. CDR3 length: 19 residues. Germline V gene data show CDR1 as SGHRS and CDR2 as YFSETQ. CDR3 in amino acids: CASSSWTSGHIGAKNIQYF. The CDR3, as DNA: TGCGCCAGCAGCTCCTGGACTAGCGGGCATATTGGGGCCAAAAACATTCAGTACTTC.

This clonotype was detected many times. V gene TRBV7-9 combines with J gene TRBJ2-3, with D tentatively TRBD1 (6 bases). From germline, CDR1 is SEHNR and CDR2 FQNEAQ (reference sequence). V lost 0 bases and J 0 bases, leaving 13 bases between the germline ends. CDR3 length: 17 residues. The CDR3 DNA reads as TGTGCCAGCAGCTTAGCGCCCGGACAGCCTAGCACAGATACGCAGTATTTT. Protein product: CASSLAPGQPSTDTQYF.

The sample holds a few counts of this clonotype. The rearrangement uses TRBV7-7 and TRBJ2-5; 10 bases fit TRBD2. The germline gives CDR1 SSHAT, CDR2 FNYEAQ (reference sequence). The CDR3 length is 15 residues. With V trimmed by 5 bases and J by 5 bases, 8 bases remained unmatched. The DNA for the CDR3 is TGTGCCAGCAGCCCCTCAAGCGGGAGGGTGGAGACCCAGTACTTC. Translating it yields CASSPSSGRVETQYF.

This clonotype was found many times. The germline gene is not matched at one end of the junction; a read error may be the cause. This chain's CDR3 is CASSPSGSTDTQYF. The CDR3 DNA is TGCGCCAGCAGTCCTAGCGGTAGCACAGATACGCAGTATTTT. V usage is TRBV7-9 and J usage is TRBJ2-3, with 7 bases that match TRBD2. Germline V gives CDR1 SEHNR, CDR2 FQNEAQ (reference sequence). CDR3 size: 14 residues.

This clonotype was counted only a few times. The J gene is TRBJ1-1, the V gene TRBV6-1, with D perhaps matching TRBD1 (5 bases). Germline V lookup: CDR1 MNHNS, CDR2 SASEGT. The CDR3 runs to 14 residues. V lost 2 bases and J 9 bases, leaving 16 bases between the germline ends. The CDR3: CASSEMTWGLKAFF. The CDR3 bases are TGTGCCAGCAGTGAAATGACATGGGGACTCAAAGCTTTCTTT.

The chain joins TRBV12-3 or TRBV12-4 to TRBJ1-5, with D possibly being TRBD1 (5 bases). V lost 1 base and J lost 4, with 8 bases in between. The CDR3 extends over 14 amino acids. The CDR3 nucleotides are TGTGCCAGCAGTTTAGTGGGGCCTAATCAGCCCCAGCATTTT. Amino acids: CASSLVGPNQPQHF.